Listed below are T cell receptor beta chains from one sample, sequenced in a study of blood T cell repertoires in COVID-19. Sequencing used immunoSEQ multiplex PCR; TCRdb keeps in-frame clones, though not all of them. The table includes about 59,000 clones, more than 70% detected once. Sequencing was carried out using peripheral blood. Receptor source: a man between 60 and 70 years old with acute or convalescent COVID-19. CDR3s include the opening cysteine and the closing phenylalanine or tryptophan. The order of the fields is clone size, V gene, J gene, D gene, CDR3 protein, CDR3 DNA. D genes are given only for firm matches. The size field is filled for only some rows; it gives once, few, many or a size class.

.,TRBV5-6,TRBJ2-3,TRBD1,CASRLDRGDTQYF,TGTGCCAGCAGATTGGACAGGGGAGATACGCAGTATTTT
.,TRBV14,TRBJ1-3,.,CASRKGALSGNTIYF,TGTGCCAGCAGAAAGGGAGCCCTCTCTGGAAACACCATATATTTT
few,TRBV29-1,TRBJ2-4,TRBD2,CSVTGGIAKNIQYF,TGCAGCGTGACGGGGGGGATAGCCAAAAACATTCAGTACTTC
once,TRBV6-5,TRBJ2-1,.,CASLTPAGYNEQFF,TGTGCCAGCCTAACCCCCGCGGGTTACAATGAGCAGTTCTTC
many,TRBV6-4,TRBJ2-1,TRBD2,CASSTSAGGGNEQFF,TGTGCCAGCAGTACGTCAGCGGGGGGTGGGAATGAGCAGTTCTTC
.,TRBV5-1,TRBJ1-4,.,CASSSGSLNEKLFF,TGCGCCAGCAGCTCCGGGAGTTTAAATGAAAAACTGTTTTTT
.,TRBV21-1,TRBJ2-7,.,CASTRGGYEQYF,TGTGCCAGCACCCGGGGGGGGTACGAGCAGTACTTC
.,TRBV9,TRBJ1-4,TRBD1,CASSTYHRGEKLFF,TGTGCCAGCAGCACTTATCACAGGGGCGAAAAACTGTTTTTT
.,TRBV3-1/TRBV3-2,TRBJ1-2,.,CASSQAQSPYGYTF,TGTGCCAGCAGCCAAGCGCAGTCACCCTATGGCTACACCTTC
.,TRBV3-1/TRBV3-2,TRBJ2-6,.,CASSRGGSGANVLTF,TGTGCCAGCAGCCGTGGGGGCAGTGGGGCCAACGTCCTGACTTTC
.,TRBV9,TRBJ2-5,.,CASSVFTDQETQYF,TGTGCCAGCAGCGTATTTACAGACCAAGAGACCCAGTACTTC
.,TRBV19,TRBJ1-4,.,CASRSDRSEKLFF,TGTGCCAGTAGATCCGACAGGTCTGAAAAACTGTTTTTT
.,TRBV10-3,TRBJ2-7,TRBD1,CAISETRGLSYEQYF,TGTGCCATCAGTGAGACCAGGGGGCTTTCCTACGAGCAGTACTTC
.,TRBV4-1,TRBJ2-5,.,CASSQDRGTQETQYF,TGCGCCAGCAGCCAAGATCGCGGGACCCAAGAGACCCAGTACTTC
.,TRBV18,TRBJ2-5,.,CASSPDPSEGWETQYF,TGTGCCAGCTCACCGGACCCCTCGGAGGGTTGGGAGACCCAGTACTTC
.,TRBV5-1,TRBJ1-4,TRBD1,CASSLGGQGIEKLFF,TGCGCCAGCAGCTTGGGCGGACAGGGGATTGAAAAACTGTTTTTT
few,TRBV5-5,TRBJ2-1,TRBD2,CASSLGPLAAGQQFF,TGTGCCAGCAGCTTGGGACCACTAGCGGCGGGCCAGCAGTTCTTC